This record covers a single T cell receptor beta chain. What it binds is not known. This sample is drawn from a study of CD8 T cells in ankylosing spondylitis. Using quantitative 5'-RACE with molecular barcodes, the authors made TCR beta libraries. TCRdb processed the 5' RACE reads anew with MiXCR; each CDR3 protein has one entry. This table has over 600,000 distinct CDR3 sequences, about 20% appearing once. Whole-study findings and limits: Before this, some motif variants had been reported in reactive arthritis synovial fluid and blood. Disease-linked clones bore a CD8+ phenotype and were relatively rare in peripheral blood. Seemingly characteristic of ankylosing spondylitis blood was a TCR beta motif consisting of about 8 highly homologous variants.

Sequencing was done on a sample of blood, either unsorted or a sorted T cell fraction (not recorded which). This clonotype was sampled from a male donor with ankylosing spondylitis.

The CDR3 coding sequence is TGTGCCAGCCGCGACTACAGGGGGCGGAACACCGGGGAGCTGTTTTTT. It translates to CASRDYRGRNTGELFF. This sequence joins TRBV19 and TRBJ2-2; 9 bases map to TRBD1. The CDR3 length is 16 residues. V was pared by 9 bases and J by 1 base, with 9 bases of the junction left unmatched. Germline V CDR1 and CDR2: LNHDA, SQIVND (reference sequence).